These 10 T cell receptor beta chains were all obtained from the same sample, sequenced in a study of blood T cell repertoires in COVID-19. Using immunoSEQ multiplex PCR, the repertoire was profiled, and TCRdb retains in-frame clones only, with some absent. The sample records about 670,000 clones, approximately 90% being singletons. Specimen: peripheral blood. The receptors derive from a woman aged 18-29 years with acute or convalescent COVID-19.

This clone appeared a few times. V gene TRBV30 combines with J gene TRBJ2-5; TRBD1 matches at 9 bases. Per germline, CDR1 GTSNPN and CDR2 SVGIG (reference sequence). The CDR3 sequence is 15 residues long. V gave up 2 bases and J gave up 5 bases; unmatched junction bases: 9. CDR3 residues: CAWSHRGLGGETQYF. In DNA, the CDR3 is TGTGCCTGGAGTCACAGGGGGCTCGGGGGGGAGACCCAGTACTTC. Using reference TRBV30 and TRBJ2-5 for the parts outside the CDR3, the full variable domain is SQTIHQWPATLVQPVGSPLSLECTVEGTSNPNLYWYRQAAGRGLQLLFYSVGIGQISSEVPQNLSASRPQDRQFILSSKKLLLSDSGFYLCAWSHRGLGGETQYFGPGTRLLVL.

J is TRBJ1-3 and V is TRBV5-1; the match to TRBD1 covers 7 bases. Germline V gene lookup returns CDR1 SGHRS and CDR2 YFSETQ. V was pared by 1 base and J by 0 bases, with 4 bases of the junction left unmatched. This CDR3 has 16 amino acids. For the CDR3, the DNA is TGCGCCAGCAGCTTGAGCGCAGGGGGCTCTGGAAACACCATATATTTT. Protein sequence: CASSLSAGGSGNTIYF. The full variable domain, in which reference TRBV5-1 and TRBJ1-3 provide the parts outside the CDR3, is KAGVTQTPRYLIKTRGQQVTLSCSPISGHRSVSWYQQTPGQGLQFLFEYFSETQRNKGNFPGRFSGRQFSNSRSEMNVSTLELGDSALYLCASSLSAGGSGNTIYFGEGSWLTVV.

The genes are TRBV19 and TRBJ2-2; D perhaps matches TRBD2 (6 bases). The CDR3 totals 13 residues. From germline, CDR1 is LNHDA and CDR2 SQIVND (reference sequence). The V and J ends lost 5 bases and 7 bases respectively, with 11 bases between them. In nucleotides, the CDR3 is TGTGCCAGTAGTGTGGGAGGTGGCGGGGAGCTGTTTTTT. It is translated as CASSVGGGGELFF.

The rearrangement links TRBV9 to TRBJ2-3; TRBD1 is a possible D gene (6 bases). With 0 bases removed from V and 2 bases from J, the gap between germline ends came to 16 bases. Germline V lookup: CDR1 SGDLS, CDR2 YYNGEE. CDR3 size: 17 residues. CDR3 in DNA: TGTGCCAGCAGCGTAGGAGGTGGGGGCGGCCTCACAGATACGCAGTATTTT. Protein product: CASSVGGGGGLTDTQYF.

V and J are TRBV15 and TRBJ1-1; tentative D call: TRBD1 (6 bases). This CDR3 has 15 residues. CDR1 is LNHNV and CDR2 is YYDKDF in the germline V gene (reference sequence). Trimming left V 1 base short and J 4 bases short, with 13 bases between. The CDR3 spells CATSRGGGAATEAFF. DNA for the CDR3: TGTGCCACCAGCAGAGGAGGGGGAGCGGCCACTGAAGCTTTCTTT.

The table lists this clone with a few counts. The V gene is TRBV7-2, the J gene TRBJ1-2; no definite D call. In germline, CDR1 is SGHTA, CDR2 FQGNSA. The V end was cut by 5 bases, the J end by 0 bases, with 13 bases between. The CDR3 consists of 15 residues. The CDR3 spells CASSAAGAPNYGYTF. For the CDR3, the DNA is TGTGCCAGCAGCGCTGCGGGAGCACCTAACTATGGCTACACCTTC. The complete variable domain, with remaining parts taken from reference TRBV7-2 and TRBJ1-2, reads GAGVSQSPSNKVTEKGKDVELRCDPISGHTALYWYRQSLGQGLEFLIYFQGNSAPDKSGLPSDRFSAERTGGSVSTLTIQRTQQEDSAVYLCASSAAGAPNYGYTFGSGTRLTVV.

This chain links TRBV7-2 with TRBJ1-6; D may be TRBD1 (6 bases). V gave up 2 bases and J gave up 14 bases, with 19 bases separating them. The V gene's germline CDR1 is SGHTA and CDR2 FQGNSA. CDR3 length: 15 residues. In DNA, the CDR3 is TGTGCCAGCAGCTTATTCCGGGGGCGGGGGTCATCCCTCCACTTT. Translation gives CASSLFRGRGSSLHF.

This clone was seen a handful of times. The chain joins TRBV29-1 to TRBJ1-1, with D possibly matching TRBD1 (5 bases). Germline V gene lookup returns CDR1 SQVTM and CDR2 ANQGSEA. CDR3 length: 12 residues. Between the trimmed V and J ends, which lost 6 bases and 6 bases, there was a span of 14 bases. The chain's CDR3 is CSVSGSFSEAFF. The CDR3 DNA follows: TGCAGCGTGTCAGGGTCGTTTTCTGAAGCTTTCTTT.

The chain employs TRBV30 and TRBJ1-5, with no clear D. CDR3 length: 17 amino acids. The germline CDR1 and CDR2 sequences are GTSNPN and SVGIG (reference sequence). V gave up 2 bases and J gave up 0 bases, with 17 bases separating them. The CDR3 DNA reads as TGTGCCTGGAGTCGGGCAGCGGCTACTACTAGCAATCAGCCCCAGCATTTT. Translated, it gives CAWSRAAATTSNQPQHF.

The chain has TRBV6-2 or TRBV6-3 and TRBJ2-2, with TRBD2 as a possible D gene (6 bases). The CDR3 loop spans 13 amino acids. Germline V gene sequence: CDR1 MNHEY, CDR2 SVGEGT. V shed 3 bases and J shed 6 bases, with 8 bases lying between them. The CDR3 DNA is TGTGCCAGCAGTTATCAGCGGGCCGGGGAGCTGTTTTTT. This translates into CASSYQRAGELFF.